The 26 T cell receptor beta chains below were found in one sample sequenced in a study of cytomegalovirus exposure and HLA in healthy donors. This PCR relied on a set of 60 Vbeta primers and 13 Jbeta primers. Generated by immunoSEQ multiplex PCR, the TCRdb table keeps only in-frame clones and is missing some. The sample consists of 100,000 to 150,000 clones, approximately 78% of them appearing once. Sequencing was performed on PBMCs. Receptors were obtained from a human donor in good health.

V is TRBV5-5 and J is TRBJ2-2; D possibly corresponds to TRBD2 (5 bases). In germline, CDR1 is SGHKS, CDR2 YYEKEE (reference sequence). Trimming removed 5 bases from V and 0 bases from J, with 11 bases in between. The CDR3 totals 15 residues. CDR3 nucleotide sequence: TGTGCCAGCAGTTCGACCGGGACGAACACCGGGGAGCTGTTTTTT. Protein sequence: CASSSTGTNTGELFF.

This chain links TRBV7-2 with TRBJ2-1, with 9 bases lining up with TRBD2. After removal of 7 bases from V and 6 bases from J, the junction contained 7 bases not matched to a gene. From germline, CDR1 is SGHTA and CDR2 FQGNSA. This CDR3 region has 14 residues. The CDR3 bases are TGTGCCAGCAAGCAGGGACTAGCATCCAATGAGCAGTTCTTC. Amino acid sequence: CASKQGLASNEQFF.

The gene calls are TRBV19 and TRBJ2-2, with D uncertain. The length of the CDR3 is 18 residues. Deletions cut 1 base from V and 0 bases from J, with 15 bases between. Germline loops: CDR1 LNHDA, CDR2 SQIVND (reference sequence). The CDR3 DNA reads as TGTGCCAGTAGTATAGGAGCCGATATGAGCGCGAACACCGGGGAGCTGTTTTTT. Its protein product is CASSIGADMSANTGELFF.

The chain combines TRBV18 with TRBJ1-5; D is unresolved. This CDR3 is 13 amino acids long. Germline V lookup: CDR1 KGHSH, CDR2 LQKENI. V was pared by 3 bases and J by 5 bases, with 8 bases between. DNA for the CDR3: TGTGCCAGCTCACCCGACATTGATCAGCCCCAGCATTTT. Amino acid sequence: CASSPDIDQPQHF.

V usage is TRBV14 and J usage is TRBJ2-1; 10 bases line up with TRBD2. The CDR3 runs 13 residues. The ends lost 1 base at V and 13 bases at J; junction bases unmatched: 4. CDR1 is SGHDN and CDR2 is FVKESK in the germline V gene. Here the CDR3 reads CASSQASGSRQFF. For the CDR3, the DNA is TGTGCCAGCAGCCAAGCTAGCGGGAGTCGACAGTTCTTC.

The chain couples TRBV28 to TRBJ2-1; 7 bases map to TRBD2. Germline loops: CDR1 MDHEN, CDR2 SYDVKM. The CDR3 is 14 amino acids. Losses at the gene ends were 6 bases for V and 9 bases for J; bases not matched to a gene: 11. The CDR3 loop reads CASSATPRGTEQFF. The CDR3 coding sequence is TGTGCCAGCAGCGCAACTCCGCGGGGGACTGAGCAGTTCTTC. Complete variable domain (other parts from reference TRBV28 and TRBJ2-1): DVKVTQSSRYLVKRTGEKVFLECVQDMDHENMFWYRQDPGLGLRLIYFSYDVKMKEKGDIPEGYSVSREKKERFSLILESASTNQTSMYLCASSATPRGTEQFFGPGTRLTVL.

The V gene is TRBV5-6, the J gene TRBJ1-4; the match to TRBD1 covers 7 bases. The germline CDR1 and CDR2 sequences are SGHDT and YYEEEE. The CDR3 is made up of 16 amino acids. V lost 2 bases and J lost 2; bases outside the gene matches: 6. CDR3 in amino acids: CASSFRGTDTNEKLFF. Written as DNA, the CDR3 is TGTGCCAGCAGCTTCCGCGGGACAGATACTAATGAAAAACTGTTTTTT.

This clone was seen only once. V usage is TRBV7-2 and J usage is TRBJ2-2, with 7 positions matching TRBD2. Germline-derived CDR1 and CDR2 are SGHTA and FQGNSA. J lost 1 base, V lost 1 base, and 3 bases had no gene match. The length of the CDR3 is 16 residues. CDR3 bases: TGTGCCAGCAGCTTAGGGCTAGCGGTGAACACCGGGGAGCTGTTTTTT. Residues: CASSLGLAVNTGELFF.

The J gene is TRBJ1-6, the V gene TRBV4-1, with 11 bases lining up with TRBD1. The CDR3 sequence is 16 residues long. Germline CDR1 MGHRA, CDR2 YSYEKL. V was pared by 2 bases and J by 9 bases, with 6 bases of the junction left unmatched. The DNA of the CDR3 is TGCGCCAGCAGCCAACGCGGGACAGGGGGAAGTTCACCCCTCCACTTT. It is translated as CASSQRGTGGSSPLHF.

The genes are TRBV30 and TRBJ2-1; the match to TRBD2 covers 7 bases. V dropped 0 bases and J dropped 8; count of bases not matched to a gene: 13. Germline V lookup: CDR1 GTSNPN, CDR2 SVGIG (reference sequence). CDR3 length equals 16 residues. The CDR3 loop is CAWSVGGGTLRDEQFF. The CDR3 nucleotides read TGTGCCTGGAGTGTAGGCGGGGGAACCCTTAGGGATGAGCAGTTCTTC.

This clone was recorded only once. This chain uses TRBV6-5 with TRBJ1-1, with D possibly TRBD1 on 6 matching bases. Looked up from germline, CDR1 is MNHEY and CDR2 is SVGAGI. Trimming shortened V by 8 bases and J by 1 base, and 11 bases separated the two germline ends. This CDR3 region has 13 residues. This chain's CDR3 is CASWGLPNTEAFF. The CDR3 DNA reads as TGTGCCAGCTGGGGGCTTCCGAACACTGAAGCTTTCTTT.

CDR3 bases: TGTGCCAGCAGTTTAAGCGGGGTATCCTACAATGAGCAGTTCTTC. It translates to CASSLSGVSYNEQFF. The V and J genes are TRBV27 and TRBJ2-1; 7 nucleotides align to TRBD2. The CDR3 covers 15 residues. Germline V gives CDR1 MNHEY, CDR2 SMNVEV (reference sequence). Germline trimming cut 2 bases from V and 1 base from J; bases unmatched to any gene: 2.

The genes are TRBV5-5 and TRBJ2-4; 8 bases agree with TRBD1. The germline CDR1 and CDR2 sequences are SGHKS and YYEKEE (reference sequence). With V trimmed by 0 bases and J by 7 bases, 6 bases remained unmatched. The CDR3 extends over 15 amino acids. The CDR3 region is CASSLAAGGGNIQYF. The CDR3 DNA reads TGTGCCAGCAGCTTGGCGGCAGGGGGCGGGAACATTCAGTACTTC.

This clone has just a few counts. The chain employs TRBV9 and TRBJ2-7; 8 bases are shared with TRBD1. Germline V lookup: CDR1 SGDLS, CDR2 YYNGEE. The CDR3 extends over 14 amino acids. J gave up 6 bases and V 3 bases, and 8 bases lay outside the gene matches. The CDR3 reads CASSEFQGAGEQYF. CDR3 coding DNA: TGTGCCAGCAGCGAATTCCAGGGGGCGGGCGAGCAGTACTTC.

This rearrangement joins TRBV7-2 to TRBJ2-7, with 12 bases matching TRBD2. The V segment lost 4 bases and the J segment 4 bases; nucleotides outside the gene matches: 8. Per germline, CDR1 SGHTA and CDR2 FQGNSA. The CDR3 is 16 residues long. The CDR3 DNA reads TGTGCCAGCAGCTGGAGTGGGCTAGCGGGGGGGTACGAGCAGTACTTC. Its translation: CASSWSGLAGGYEQYF. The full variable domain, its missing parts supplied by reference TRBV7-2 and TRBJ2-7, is GAGVSQSPSNKVTEKGKDVELRCDPISGHTALYWYRQSLGQGLEFLIYFQGNSAPDKSGLPSDRFSAERTGGSVSTLTIQRTQQEDSAVYLCASSWSGLAGGYEQYFGPGTRLTVT.

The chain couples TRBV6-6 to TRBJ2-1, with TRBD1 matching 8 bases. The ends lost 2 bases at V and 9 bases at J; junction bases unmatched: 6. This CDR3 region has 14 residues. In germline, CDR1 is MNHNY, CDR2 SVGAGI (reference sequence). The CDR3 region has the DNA TGTGCCAGCAGTTACCGTCACAGGGGGAGTGAGCAGTTCTTC. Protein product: CASSYRHRGSEQFF.

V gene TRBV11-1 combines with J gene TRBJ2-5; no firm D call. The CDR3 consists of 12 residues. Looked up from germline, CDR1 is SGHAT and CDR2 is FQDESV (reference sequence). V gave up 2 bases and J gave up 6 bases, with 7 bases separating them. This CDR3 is CASSLSTKTQYF. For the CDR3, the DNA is TGTGCCAGCAGCTTATCGACAAAGACCCAGTACTTC.

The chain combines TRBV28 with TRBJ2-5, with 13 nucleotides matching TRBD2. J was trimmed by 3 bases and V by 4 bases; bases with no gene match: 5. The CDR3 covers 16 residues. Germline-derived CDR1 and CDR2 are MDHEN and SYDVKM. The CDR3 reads CASSSPGTSGKETQYF. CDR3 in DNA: TGTGCCAGCAGTTCCCCCGGGACTAGCGGGAAAGAGACCCAGTACTTC.

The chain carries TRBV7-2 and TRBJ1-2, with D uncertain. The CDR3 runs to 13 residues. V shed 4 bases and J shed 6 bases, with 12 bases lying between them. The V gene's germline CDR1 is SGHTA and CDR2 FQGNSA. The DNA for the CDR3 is TGTGCCAGCAGCTCGAGTTCCCTCGATGGCTACACCTTC. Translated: CASSSSSLDGYTF.

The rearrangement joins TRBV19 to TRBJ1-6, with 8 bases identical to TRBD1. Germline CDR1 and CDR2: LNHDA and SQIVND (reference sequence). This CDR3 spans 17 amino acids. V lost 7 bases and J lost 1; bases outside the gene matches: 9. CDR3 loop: CASTGGFGGSYNSPLHF. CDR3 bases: TGTGCCAGTACAGGGGGCTTCGGTGGGTCCTATAATTCACCCCTCCACTTT.

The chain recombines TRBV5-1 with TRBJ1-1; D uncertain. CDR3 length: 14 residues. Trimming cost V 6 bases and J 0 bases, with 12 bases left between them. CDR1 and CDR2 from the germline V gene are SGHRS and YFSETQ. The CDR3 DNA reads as TGCGCCAGCACCCCAAATAACATGAACACTGAAGCTTTCTTT. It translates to CASTPNNMNTEAFF.

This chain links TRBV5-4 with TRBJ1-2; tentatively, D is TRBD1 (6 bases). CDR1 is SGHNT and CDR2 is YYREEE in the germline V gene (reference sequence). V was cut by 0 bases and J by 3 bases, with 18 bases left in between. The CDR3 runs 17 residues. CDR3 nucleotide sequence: TGTGCCAGCAGCTTGGACGCAGGGGTTAATTCTCACTATGGCTACACCTTC. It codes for CASSLDAGVNSHYGYTF.

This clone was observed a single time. CDR3 coding DNA: TGTGCCAGCAGTGGACAGGATCGCACAGATACGCAGTATTTT. As protein: CASSGQDRTDTQYF. J is TRBJ2-3 and V is TRBV27, with 7 positions matching TRBD1. V trimming: 5 bases; J trimming: 1 base; junction bases outside the gene matches: 3. Germline V gene sequence: CDR1 MNHEY, CDR2 SMNVEV (reference sequence). This CDR3 comprises 14 residues.

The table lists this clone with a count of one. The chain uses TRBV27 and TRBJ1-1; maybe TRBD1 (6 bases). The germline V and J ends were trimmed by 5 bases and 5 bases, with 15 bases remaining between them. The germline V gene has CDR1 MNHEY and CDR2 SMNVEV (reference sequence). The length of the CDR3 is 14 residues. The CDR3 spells CASSSINRVTEAFF. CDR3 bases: TGTGCCAGCAGTAGTATTAACAGGGTAACTGAAGCTTTCTTT.

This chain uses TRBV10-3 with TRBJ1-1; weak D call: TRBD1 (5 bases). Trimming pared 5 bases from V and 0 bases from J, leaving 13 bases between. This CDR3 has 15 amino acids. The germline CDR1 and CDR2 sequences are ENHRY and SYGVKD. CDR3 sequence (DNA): TGTGCCATCAGTAACCTACAGGCAGTGAACACTGAAGCTTTCTTT. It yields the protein CAISNLQAVNTEAFF.

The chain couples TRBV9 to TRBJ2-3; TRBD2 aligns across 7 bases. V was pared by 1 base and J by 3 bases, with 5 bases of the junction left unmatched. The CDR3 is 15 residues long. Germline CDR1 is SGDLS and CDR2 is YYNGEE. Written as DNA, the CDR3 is TGTGCCAGCAGCGTAAGCGGGCGGGAGACAGATACGCAGTATTTT. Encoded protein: CASSVSGRETDTQYF.